This entry features one T cell receptor beta chain sequence. All of the isolated RNA was reverse transcribed, so expressed TCRB transcripts were sequenced. Sequencing was performed with immunoSEQ multiplex PCR; in TCRdb, only in-frame clones are kept and a portion is missing. Found here are 850,000 to 900,000 clones, 17% of them singletons; the top ten hold around 0.02%. This record belongs to a study of beta chain features in type 1 diabetes. The CDR3 totals 14 residues. Trimming left V 3 bases short and J 3 bases short, with 14 bases between. Germline CDR1 is SQVTM and CDR2 is ANQGSEA. Material: naive CD4+ T cells from blood. This TCR derives from a woman aged 18-35 years in good health. V and J are TRBV29-1 and TRBJ1-2; D is unclear. CDR3 residues: CSVERDTSHYGYTF. CDR3 DNA sequence: TGCAGCGTTGAGAGAGACACCTCTCACTATGGCTACACCTTC.